The 7 T cell receptor beta chains below all came from one sample that was sequenced in a study of human T cells and chemical hapten exposure. TCRdb fed the RACE reads into MiXCR, producing one record per CDR3 protein. Of approximately 85,000 distinct CDR3 sequences detected, roughly 10% appear once; the ten largest clones hold roughly 2.4%. Noted time point: patch test 2, 6 weeks after DPC sensitization. The treatment: therapeutic diphenylcyclopropenone sensitization with weekly scalp DPC. This specimen consisted of whole blood, obtained in connection with sensitization to the hapten diphenylcyclopropenone (DPC). These receptors were obtained from a woman aged 25 to 39 with alopecia areata. Some clones in this sample may be carry-over from other donors' samples.

There are many counts of this clonotype. The V and J genes are TRBV7-2 and TRBJ1-5, with 7 bases fitting TRBD1. Germline V lookup: CDR1 SGHTA, CDR2 FQGNSA. This CDR3 region has 12 residues. V lost 5 bases to trimming and J lost 9 bases; unmatched junction nucleotides: 4. CDR3 residues: CASSVQGRPQHF. CDR3 DNA: TGTGCCAGCAGCGTACAGGGGCGGCCCCAGCATTTT.

This clonotype was seen a few times. The V call is TRBV5-1, the J call TRBJ2-1; 10 bases match TRBD2. This CDR3 comprises 16 residues. The germline gives CDR1 SGHRS, CDR2 YFSETQ. The trim removed 4 bases at V and 5 bases at J, leaving 9 bases unmatched. As DNA, the CDR3 is TGCGCCAGCAGCCCTAGAGCAGCGGGAGGGGACAATGAGCAGTTCTTC. As protein: CASSPRAAGGDNEQFF.

This clonotype was found a few times. This sequence joins TRBV6-1 and TRBJ2-3; D is unclear. The CDR3 loop spans 15 amino acids. Germline assignment: CDR1 MNHNS and CDR2 SASEGT. Trimming cost V 2 bases and J 4 bases, with 13 bases left between them. The CDR3 spells CASSEQPLPPDTQYF. CDR3 DNA: TGTGCCAGCAGTGAACAGCCCCTGCCCCCAGATACGCAGTATTTT.

This clonotype has a count of ten or more. This chain's CDR3 is CATSEPTGRRADTQYF. CDR3 in DNA: TGTGCCACCAGTGAACCAACAGGGCGAAGGGCAGATACGCAGTATTTT. J is TRBJ2-3 and V is TRBV24-1, with D perhaps matching TRBD1 (6 bases). The CDR3 extends over 16 amino acids. Germline V lookup: CDR1 KGHDR, CDR2 SFDVKD. V lost 4 bases and J 4 bases, leaving 17 bases between the germline ends.

This clonotype was seen a few times. The chain has TRBV5-6 and TRBJ2-1; 7 positions match TRBD2. The V gene end was trimmed by 2 bases and the J gene end by 5 bases; junction bases not matched to a gene: 16. Germline V lookup: CDR1 SGHDT, CDR2 YYEEEE. CDR3 size: 18 residues. The CDR3 sequence is CASSLLGLGVGRDNEQFF. As DNA, the CDR3 is TGTGCCAGCAGCTTACTAGGACTAGGGGTAGGGCGTGACAATGAGCAGTTCTTC.

CDR3: CASSYDETQYF. The CDR3 nucleotides are TGTGCCAGCAGCTATGATGAGACCCAGTACTTC. The V and J genes are TRBV11-2 and TRBJ2-5; D is undetermined. This CDR3 has 11 residues. Germline lookup yields CDR1 SGHAT and CDR2 FQNNGV. V was trimmed by 4 bases and J by 5 bases, leaving 5 bases between them.

This clonotype was detected many times. This chain uses TRBV10-3 with TRBJ2-2; D not certain. V was clipped by 3 bases and J by 3 bases, with 8 bases between them. There are 14 residues in the CDR3. Germline assignment: CDR1 ENHRY and CDR2 SYGVKD. The CDR3 region is CAISEYKYTGELFF. The CDR3, as DNA: TGTGCCATCAGTGAATACAAGTACACCGGGGAGCTGTTTTTT.